This T cell receptor beta chain was recovered during a study of PD-1 blockade in classical Hodgkin lymphoma. Looking at the study overall: Nivolumab dosed at 3 mg/kg went to patients intravenously every 2 weeks. Overall study results and limits: Reports described newly diagnosed patients as having lower baseline TCR diversity than healthy donors. CD8+ TCR diversity did not rise significantly by C4D1, unlike CD4+.

Of note for this clone: The antigen is undetermined.

The V end was cut by 4 bases, the J end by 9 bases, with 16 bases between. This CDR3 spans 14 amino acids. Germline V CDR1 and CDR2: LNHDA, SQIVND (reference sequence). Sequenced by immunoSEQ multiplex PCR; TCRdb stores in-frame clones only, minus some. The table records about 58,000 clones, approximately 90% of them present only once. After autologous stem cell transplantation all patients relapsed, and prior brentuximab vedotin exposure differed between cohorts. The chain employs TRBV19 and TRBJ1-5; D gene ambiguous. This clonotype was obtained from a human donor with classical Hodgkin lymphoma. Material: peripheral blood mononuclear cells (PBMCs), obtained before the second cycle of nivolumab. CDR3 in amino acids: CASSKFSEPAPQHF. The CDR3 coding sequence is TGTGCCAGTAGTAAGTTCTCGGAACCGGCGCCCCAGCATTTT.